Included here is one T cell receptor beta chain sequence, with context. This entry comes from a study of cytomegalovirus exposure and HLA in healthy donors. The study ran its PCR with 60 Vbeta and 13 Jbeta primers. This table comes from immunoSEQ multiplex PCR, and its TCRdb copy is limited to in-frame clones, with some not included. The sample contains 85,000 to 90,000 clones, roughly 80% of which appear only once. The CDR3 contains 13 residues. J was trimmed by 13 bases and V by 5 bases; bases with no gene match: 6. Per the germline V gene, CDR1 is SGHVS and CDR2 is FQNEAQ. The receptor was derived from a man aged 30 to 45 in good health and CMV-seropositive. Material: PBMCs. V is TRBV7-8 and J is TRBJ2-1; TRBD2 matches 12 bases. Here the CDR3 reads CASSTRTSGAQFF. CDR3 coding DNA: TGTGCCAGCAGCACAAGGACTAGCGGGGCCCAGTTCTTC.